This TCR beta chain came from a study of control samples from healthy donors and cancer patients. The data were produced by immunoSEQ multiplex PCR, yet TCRdb's version contains in-frame clones alone and is incomplete. The repertoire includes about 110,000 clones, 88% of them detected once, and roughly 3.5% sits in the top ten. Sequenced: PBMCs. The sequence was obtained from a woman aged 55-70 years with lung cancer.

The CDR3 DNA reads TGTGCCAGCAGTACCACAGGGGCTTTCTCTGGAAACACCATATATTTT. It translates to CASSTTGAFSGNTIYF. The rearrangement links TRBV28 to TRBJ1-3, with 7 bases fitting TRBD1. The CDR3 spans 16 residues. Germline CDR1 MDHEN, CDR2 SYDVKM. Trimming took 5 bases from V and 0 from J; bases not matched to a gene: 7.